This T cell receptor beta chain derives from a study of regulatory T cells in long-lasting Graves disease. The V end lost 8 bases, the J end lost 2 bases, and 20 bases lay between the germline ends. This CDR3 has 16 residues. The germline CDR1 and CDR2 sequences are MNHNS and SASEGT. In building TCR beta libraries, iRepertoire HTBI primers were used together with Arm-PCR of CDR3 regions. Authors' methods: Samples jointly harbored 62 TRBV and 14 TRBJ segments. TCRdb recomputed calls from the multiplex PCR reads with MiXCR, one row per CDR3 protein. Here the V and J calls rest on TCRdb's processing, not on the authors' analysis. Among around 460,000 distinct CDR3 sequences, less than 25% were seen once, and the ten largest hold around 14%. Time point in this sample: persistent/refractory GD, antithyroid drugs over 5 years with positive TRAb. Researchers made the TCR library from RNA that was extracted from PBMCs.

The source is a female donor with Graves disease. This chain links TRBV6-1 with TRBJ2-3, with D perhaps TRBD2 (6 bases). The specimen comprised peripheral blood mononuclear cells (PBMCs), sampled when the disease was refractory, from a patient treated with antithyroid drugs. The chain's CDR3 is CASQPGWLAFTDTQYF. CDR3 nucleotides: TGTGCCAGCCAACCGGGATGGCTAGCGTTCACAGATACGCAGTATTTT.